Sequencing of this T cell receptor beta chain was carried out in a study of Graves' ophthalmopathy and Graves' hyperthyroidism. Study-wide findings and caveats: A majority of expanded thyroid clonotypes exceeding 0.001 frequency were likewise present in blood.

Among the exclusions were patients with other autoimmune diseases, uncontrolled infections, pregnancy or lactation. CDR1 is SEHNR, CDR2 FQNEAQ, per germline (reference sequence). CDR3 length equals 16 residues. Trimming left V 3 bases short and J 1 base short, with 15 bases between. Amplification from RNA transcripts yielded the TCR beta CDR3 regions. The workflow started with a first-round RT-PCR run with HTBI primers and then moved on to a second-round multiplex PCR. TCRdb called the multiplex PCR reads again in MiXCR, with one record for every CDR3 protein. The table lists about 1.1 million distinct CDR3 sequences, about 35% of them singletons. Notes on this clonotype: The antigen is not known.

This sequence joins TRBV7-9 and TRBJ1-2; no clear D. The receptor was derived from an adult man with Graves' hyperthyroidism. The source material was peripheral blood or thyroid tissue (not recorded which). The CDR3 spells CASSLLGGGNNYGYTF. Written as DNA, the CDR3 is TGTGCCAGCAGCTTGCTAGGTGGAGGGAATAACTATGGCTACACCTTC.